This T cell receptor beta chain was retrieved from a study of control samples from healthy donors and cancer patients. The method was immunoSEQ multiplex PCR; TCRdb's version includes in-frame clones alone and lacks a portion of them. The sample lists over 150,000 clones; 91% were seen once. A single count supports this clone. Germline assignment: CDR1 MDHEN and CDR2 SYDVKM. The CDR3 has 16 amino acids. The V end lost 10 bases, the J end lost 0 bases, and 19 bases lay between the germline ends. The source is a woman aged 40-49 years in good health. The rearrangement uses TRBV28 and TRBJ1-3; D is ambiguous. Sequenced sample: blood. CDR3 sequence: CATSWAGVSSGNTIYF. CDR3 DNA sequence: TGTGCCACCTCGTGGGCAGGTGTAAGCTCTGGAAACACCATATATTTT.